This T cell receptor beta chain originates from a study of shared clonotypes between healthy human individuals. In regard to this clone: The antigen is not known.

V lost 6 bases to trimming and J lost 3 bases, with 15 bases between them. The CDR3 extends over 14 amino acids. Germline lookup yields CDR1 MDHEN and CDR2 SYDVKM. The study drew all its donors from Caucasian adults living in Nashville, Tennessee. Samples underwent the assay at deep level. Sequenced by immunoSEQ multiplex PCR; TCRdb stores in-frame clones only, minus some. The sample lists fewer than 1.8 million clones; 98% to 99% were seen once. Overall study results and limits: The low donor count limited represented genetic and exposure-history diversity. Clonotype sharing across several donors was observed for around 5% of naive CD4 clonotypes.

This receptor was taken from a young man in good health. Sequencing was carried out using naive CD4+ T cells sorted from blood. The subset is: CD45RA+ positively selected. The chain uses TRBV28 and TRBJ2-7; D gene unclear. The DNA of the CDR3 is TGTGCCAGCAGCCTACGGTGGTCGCACTACGAGCAGTACTTC. Protein: CASSLRWSHYEQYF.